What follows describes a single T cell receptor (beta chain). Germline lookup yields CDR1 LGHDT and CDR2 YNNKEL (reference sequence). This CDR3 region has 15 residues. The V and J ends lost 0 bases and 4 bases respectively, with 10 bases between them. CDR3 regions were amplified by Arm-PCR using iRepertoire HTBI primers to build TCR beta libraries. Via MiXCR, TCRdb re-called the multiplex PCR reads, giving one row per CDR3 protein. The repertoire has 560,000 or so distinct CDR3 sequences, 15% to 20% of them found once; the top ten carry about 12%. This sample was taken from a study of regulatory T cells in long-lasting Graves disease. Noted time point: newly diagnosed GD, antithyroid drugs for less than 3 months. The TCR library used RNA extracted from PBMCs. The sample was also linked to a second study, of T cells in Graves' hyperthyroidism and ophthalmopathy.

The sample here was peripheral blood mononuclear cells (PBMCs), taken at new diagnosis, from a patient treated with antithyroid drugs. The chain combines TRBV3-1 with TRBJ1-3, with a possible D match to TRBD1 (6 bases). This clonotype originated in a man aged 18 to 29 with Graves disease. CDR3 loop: CASSQDLTGGNTIYF. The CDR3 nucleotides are TGTGCCAGCAGCCAAGATCTAACAGGGGGAAACACCATATATTTT.